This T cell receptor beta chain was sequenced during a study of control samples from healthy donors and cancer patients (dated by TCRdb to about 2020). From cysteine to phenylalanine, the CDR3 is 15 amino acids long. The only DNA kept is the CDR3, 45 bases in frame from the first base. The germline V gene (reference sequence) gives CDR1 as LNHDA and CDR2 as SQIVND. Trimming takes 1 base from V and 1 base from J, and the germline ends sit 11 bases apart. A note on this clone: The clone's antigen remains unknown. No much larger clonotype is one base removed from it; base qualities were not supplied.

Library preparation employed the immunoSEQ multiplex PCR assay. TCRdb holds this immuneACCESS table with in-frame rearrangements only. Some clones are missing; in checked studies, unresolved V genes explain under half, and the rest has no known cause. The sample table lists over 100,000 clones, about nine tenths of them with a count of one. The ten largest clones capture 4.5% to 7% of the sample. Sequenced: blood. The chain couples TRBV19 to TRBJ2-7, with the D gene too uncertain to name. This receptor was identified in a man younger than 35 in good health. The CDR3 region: CASSIAWAGSYEQYF. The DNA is TGTGCCAGTAGTATAGCGTGGGCCGGATCCTACGAGCAGTACTTC.